Following are 28 T cell receptor beta chains from one sample sequenced in a study of T cell responses to AZD1222 COVID-19 vaccine. Assay: immunoSEQ multiplex PCR; the TCRdb copy retains only in-frame clones and omits some. The table lists 90,000 to 150,000 clones, around 88% of them singletons. Material: peripheral blood, obtained 28 days after the second AZD1222 dose. All receptors come from an adult who received the AZD1222 COVID-19 vaccine.

V usage is TRBV6-5 and J usage is TRBJ1-2, with 7 bases aligning to TRBD1. This CDR3 spans 12 amino acids. Germline lookup yields CDR1 MNHEY and CDR2 SVGAGI. The V gene end was trimmed by 6 bases and the J gene end by 4 bases; junction bases not matched to a gene: 2. CDR3 DNA: TGTGCCAGCAGCCGGGACAGCTATGGCTACACCTTC. Its protein is CASSRDSYGYTF.

The CDR3 DNA reads as TGTGCCAGCAGCTTGGCCGGAGGGCCAGAGACCCAGTACTTC. Translating it yields CASSLAGGPETQYF. The rearrangement uses TRBV5-8 and TRBJ2-5, with D perhaps TRBD2 (6 bases). The CDR3 has 14 residues. In germline, CDR1 is SGHTS, CDR2 YDEGEE. Trimming took 0 bases from V and 4 from J, leaving 10 bases between them.

V usage is TRBV5-1 and J usage is TRBJ2-3, with D perhaps matching TRBD1 (5 bases). This CDR3 is built from 13 residues. Between the trimmed V and J ends, which lost 3 bases and 6 bases, there was a span of 11 bases. CDR1 SGHRS and CDR2 YFSETQ come from the germline V gene. The CDR3 sequence is CASSSDTGDTQYF. In DNA form, the CDR3 reads TGCGCCAGCAGCTCGGACACCGGGGATACGCAGTATTTT.

This chain uses TRBV6-2 or TRBV6-3 with TRBJ2-7, with TRBD2 as a possible D gene (5 bases). Trimming left V 5 bases short and J 2 bases short, with 13 bases between. Germline V gene sequence: CDR1 MNHEY, CDR2 SVGEGT. CDR3 length: 14 residues. The chain's CDR3 is CASSLTADPYEQYF. The CDR3 coding sequence is TGTGCCAGCAGTCTAACAGCGGACCCCTACGAGCAGTACTTC.

V and J are TRBV7-2 and TRBJ1-6, with 7 bases that match TRBD1. The CDR3 length is 15 residues. The germline V gene has CDR1 SGHTA and CDR2 FQGNSA. V was pared by 4 bases and J by 9 bases, with 9 bases of the junction left unmatched. This CDR3 reads CASSSLQGWGSPLHF. The CDR3 coding sequence is TGTGCCAGCAGCTCCCTACAGGGGTGGGGTTCACCCCTCCACTTT.

This clone was seen just once. This sequence joins TRBV10-3 and TRBJ2-7; a possible D gene is TRBD1 (6 bases). The CDR3 is 13 residues long. V lost 10 bases and J 2 bases, leaving 15 bases between the germline ends. Germline CDR1 is ENHRY and CDR2 is SYGVKD. For the CDR3, the DNA is TGTGCCAGCAAGGACAGAGTTACCTACGAGCAGTACTTC. It encodes CASKDRVTYEQYF.

This clone showed up just once. The rearrangement joins TRBV6-5 to TRBJ1-5, with D maybe TRBD1 (5 bases). The length of the CDR3 is 14 residues. Per the germline V gene, CDR1 is MNHEY and CDR2 is SVGAGI. The ends were cut back, 8 bases at V and 0 bases at J, with 11 bases in the middle. The CDR3 reads CASAGTYSNQPQHF. The CDR3, as DNA: TGTGCCAGCGCGGGGACCTATAGCAATCAGCCCCAGCATTTT.

The gene calls are TRBV6-5 and TRBJ1-2; TRBD1 agrees at 9 bases. Germline V gene data show CDR1 as MNHEY and CDR2 as SVGAGI. The V segment lost 5 bases and the J segment 7 bases; nucleotides outside the gene matches: 5. The CDR3 has 13 amino acids. CDR3 sequence (DNA): TGTGCCAGCAGTAACGCACAGGGGGCTGGCTACACCTTC. This sequence encodes CASSNAQGAGYTF.

The CDR3 is CASSLATSGEETQYF. Here the CDR3 DNA reads TGCGCCAGCAGCTTGGCGACTAGCGGGGAGGAGACCCAGTACTTC. J is TRBJ2-5 and V is TRBV5-1; 11 bases are a match to TRBD2. The V segment lost 0 bases and the J segment 5 bases; nucleotides outside the gene matches: 3. The CDR3 has 15 residues. From germline, CDR1 is SGHRS and CDR2 YFSETQ.

This clone was seen only a few times. J is TRBJ2-7 and V is TRBV7-2; TRBD2 matches 10 bases. With V trimmed by 8 bases and J by 2 bases, 3 bases remained unmatched. The CDR3 totals 13 residues. The germline V gene has CDR1 SGHTA and CDR2 FQGNSA. For the CDR3, the DNA is TGTGCCAGCTCGAGCGGGAGGGCCTACGAGCAGTACTTC. Translating gives CASSSGRAYEQYF.

V and J are TRBV7-8 and TRBJ2-7; a possible D gene is TRBD2 (6 bases). Germline CDR1 SGHVS, CDR2 FQNEAQ. The CDR3 has 14 amino acids. V was clipped by 6 bases and J by 7 bases, with 19 bases between them. In DNA form, the CDR3 reads TGTGCCAGCAGTTTGCTCGGCGGGACGCAGGAGCAGTACTTC. It translates to CASSLLGGTQEQYF.

The chain uses TRBV28 and TRBJ2-3; 8 bases map to TRBD2. Germline assignment: CDR1 MDHEN and CDR2 SYDVKM. The length of the CDR3 is 15 residues. J lost 11 bases, V lost 6 bases, and 16 bases had no gene match. CDR3 nucleotides: TGTGCCAGCAGCCCCCCCGGGACTAGGAGAGAGGGGCAGTATTTT. As protein: CASSPPGTRREGQYF.

The gene calls are TRBV5-1 and TRBJ2-3; the D gene is possibly TRBD1 (6 bases). Germline V gene sequence: CDR1 SGHRS, CDR2 YFSETQ. Trimming removed 4 bases at V and 5 bases at J, with 17 bases between. The CDR3 is 15 amino acids. CDR3 residues: CASSDGLGAEDTQYF. DNA for the CDR3: TGCGCCAGCAGCGACGGTTTGGGGGCGGAAGATACGCAGTATTTT.

The CDR3 DNA reads TGTGCCAGCAGCTTTACAGGGGACAATGAGCAGTTCTTC. Amino acids: CASSFTGDNEQFF. This rearrangement joins TRBV5-6 to TRBJ2-1; 7 positions match TRBD1. CDR1 is SGHDT, CDR2 YYEEEE, per germline. Germline trimming cut 2 bases from V and 5 bases from J; bases unmatched to any gene: 1. The CDR3 extends over 13 amino acids.

V and J are TRBV6-2 or TRBV6-3 and TRBJ2-7, with D tentatively TRBD1 (6 bases). Germline CDR1 is MNHEY and CDR2 is SVGEGT. CDR3 size: 14 residues. V shed 2 bases and J shed 2 bases, with 10 bases lying between them. The CDR3 DNA reads as TGTGCCAGCAGTTACCACAGGGCTCCCTACGAGCAGTACTTC. Translating gives CASSYHRAPYEQYF.

CDR3 in amino acids: CASSKTRLLDHEQYF. As DNA, the CDR3 is TGTGCCAGCAGTAAAACTAGATTGCTAGACCACGAGCAGTACTTC. V and J are TRBV6-5 and TRBJ2-7, with D maybe TRBD2 (5 bases). The CDR3 sequence is 15 residues long. Trimming took off 5 bases at V and 5 bases at J, with 19 bases between the two ends. Germline values: CDR1 MNHEY, CDR2 SVGAGI.

The chain uses TRBV24-1 and TRBJ2-5; TRBD1 aligns across 11 bases. CDR1 is KGHDR and CDR2 is SFDVKD in the germline V gene. CDR3 length: 15 amino acids. V lost 4 bases and J lost 5; bases outside the gene matches: 5. CDR3 coding DNA: TGTGCCACCAGTGACCCACGGACAGGGGGCGAGACCCAGTACTTC. This encodes CATSDPRTGGETQYF.

The chain links TRBV4-1 to TRBJ1-1; TRBD1 agrees at 7 bases. Germline trimming cut 4 bases from V and 1 base from J; bases unmatched to any gene: 6. There are 15 residues in the CDR3. Germline values: CDR1 MGHRA, CDR2 YSYEKL. CDR3 sequence: CASSRGQSPNTEAFF. The CDR3 nucleotides read TGCGCCAGCAGCCGGGGACAGTCTCCGAACACTGAAGCTTTCTTT.

The genes are TRBV19 and TRBJ2-3; D perhaps matches TRBD1 (6 bases). The CDR3 extends over 14 amino acids. In germline, CDR1 is LNHDA, CDR2 SQIVND (reference sequence). V was cut by 3 bases and J by 3 bases, with 10 bases left in between. Here the CDR3 reads CASSIMTGTDTQYF. CDR3 DNA sequence: TGTGCCAGTAGTATTATGACAGGAACAGATACGCAGTATTTT.

This sequence joins TRBV28 and TRBJ1-2; TRBD1 is a possible D gene (6 bases). Trimming pared 2 bases from V and 6 bases from J, leaving 13 bases between. This CDR3 has 14 amino acids. Germline V gene sequence: CDR1 MDHEN, CDR2 SYDVKM. CDR3 nucleotides: TGTGCCAGCAGTTTAATCGGACAGTACCATGGCTACACCTTC. Translated: CASSLIGQYHGYTF.

The V and J genes are TRBV10-3 and TRBJ2-6; D unclear. CDR1 is ENHRY, CDR2 SYGVKD, per germline. CDR3 length: 18 amino acids. Trimming removed 5 bases at V and 0 bases at J, with 17 bases between. DNA of the CDR3: TGTGCCATCAGTCCTACCCCAGGCACTGACTCTGGGGCCAACGTCCTGACTTTC. Translating it yields CAISPTPGTDSGANVLTF.

The CDR3 nucleotides are TGTGCCAGCAGCTATACCCCCAATGAGCAGTTCTTC. Amino acid sequence: CASSYTPNEQFF. The chain joins TRBV5-4 to TRBJ2-1, with D unresolved. The germline V and J ends were trimmed by 3 bases and 6 bases, with 7 bases remaining between them. Germline CDR1 reads SGHNT; CDR2 reads YYREEE (reference sequence). The CDR3 is 12 residues long.

The chain joins TRBV13 to TRBJ2-2; 8 bases map to TRBD1. V trimming: 5 bases; J trimming: 7 bases; junction bases outside the gene matches: 6. The germline V gene encodes CDR1 PRHDT and CDR2 FYEKMQ (reference sequence). The CDR3 extends over 14 amino acids. This CDR3 reads CASSPGQGGGELFF. CDR3 in DNA: TGTGCCAGCAGCCCAGGACAGGGAGGCGGGGAGCTGTTTTTT. Combining the CDR3 with reference TRBV13 and TRBJ2-2 gives the whole variable domain AAGVIQSPRHLIKEKRETATLKCYPIPRHDTVYWYQQGPGQDPQFLISFYEKMQSDKGSIPDRFSAQQFSDYHSELNMSSLELGDSALYFCASSPGQGGGELFFGEGSRLTVL.

The V call is TRBV5-1, the J call TRBJ1-2; D unclear. Germline V lookup: CDR1 SGHRS, CDR2 YFSETQ. Trimming stripped 0 bases from V and 1 base from J, with 7 bases between. The CDR3 sequence is 14 residues long. CDR3 bases: TGCGCCAGCAGCTTGGAAAGCATTAACTATGGCTACACCTTC. Encoded protein: CASSLESINYGYTF.

This clone was counted a few times. The gene calls are TRBV9 and TRBJ1-4; D call uncertain. The CDR3 runs to 15 residues. V shed 0 bases and J shed 5 bases, with 11 bases lying between them. CDR1 and CDR2 (germline): SGDLS, YYNGEE. The CDR3 DNA is TGTGCCAGCAGCGTAGGAGGAGAGATAAATGAAAAACTGTTTTTT. It encodes CASSVGGEINEKLFF. Based on the CDR3 plus reference TRBV9 and TRBJ1-4, the full variable domain is DSGVTQTPKHLITATGQRVTLRCSPRSGDLSVYWYQQSLDQGLQFLIQYYNGEERAKGNILERFSAQQFPDLHSELNLSSLELGDSALYFCASSVGGEINEKLFFGSGTQLSVL.

This chain connects TRBV7-2 to TRBJ2-1; D perhaps matches TRBD2 (6 bases). The CDR3 has 13 amino acids. The V end lost 5 bases, the J end lost 9 bases, and 14 bases lay between the germline ends. Germline loops: CDR1 SGHTA, CDR2 FQGNSA. CDR3 DNA sequence: TGTGCCAGCAGCGGTCGCCCCGGGAGTGAGCAGTTCTTC. Encoded protein: CASSGRPGSEQFF.

The chain joins TRBV28 to TRBJ1-5; TRBD1 is a possible D gene (5 bases). The CDR3 is 13 amino acids. Germline V gives CDR1 MDHEN, CDR2 SYDVKM. V gave up 11 bases and J gave up 4 bases, with 15 bases separating them. This CDR3 reads CAAGASGNQPQHF. DNA of the CDR3: TGTGCCGCCGGGGCATCGGGGAATCAGCCCCAGCATTTT.

The rearrangement joins TRBV18 to TRBJ2-1, with D perhaps given as TRBD1 or TRBD2 (6 bases each). Germline V gene data show CDR1 as KGHSH and CDR2 as LQKENI. V lost 0 bases and J 3 bases, leaving 18 bases between the germline ends. This CDR3 has 18 residues. The CDR3 here is CASSPPPHQGRGYNEQFF. CDR3 nucleotide sequence: TGTGCCAGCTCACCACCGCCCCACCAGGGGCGGGGCTACAATGAGCAGTTCTTC.